The clone carrying this T cell receptor beta chain was picked up a small number of times. The antigen is undetermined. Unique molecular identifiers were present on the cDNA, and a universal primer site came from template switching. A single record per CDR3 protein comes from TCRdb applying MiXCR to the 5' RACE reads. There are fewer than 900,000 distinct CDR3 sequences in the sample; 21% occur only once, and around 4.5% lies in the top ten. The data were taken from a study of identical twins. Findings of the study overall: Whereas memory repertoires showed no such difference, abundant cord blood beta clonotypes carried fewer insertions. Researchers caution that invariant MAIT and iNKT cells could partly confound zero-insertion analyses.

These data were also filed under a second study, of T cells expressing NK-cell markers. As that report states: An anti-gamma-delta TCR antibody restricted sorting to alpha-beta TCR T cells in several experiments.

The receptor was derived from a woman in her late teens or twenties in good health. Sequenced: PBMCs.

CDR3 DNA: TGTGCCAGCAGCGCGGGACGGATAGCCAAAAACATTCAGTACTTC. Its translation is CASSAGRIAKNIQYF. The chain carries TRBV7-2 and TRBJ2-4; TRBD2 might be the D (6 bases). V was cut by 5 bases and J by 0 bases, with 11 bases left in between. The germline gives CDR1 SGHTA, CDR2 FQGNSA. The length of the CDR3 is 15 residues.